This section outlines one T cell receptor (beta chain) sequence together with its context. These data belong to a study of shared clonotypes between healthy human individuals. Study in general: CD4 naive cells filled three plates per donor, CD4 memory three, CD8 naive two and CD8 memory one.

Source study methods: Filtering differed for immunoSEQ, which gave only junction sequences without quality scores. The protocol was immunoSEQ multiplex PCR, while the TCRdb copy is restricted to in-frame clones and leaves out a portion. D and trimming were read from the DNA, whereas the V and J calls and clone size are those reported in that table. The sample records approximately 1.5 million clones, 95% to 99% being singletons. Germline V gene lookup returns CDR1 SGHTA and CDR2 FQGNSA. The CDR3 consists of 16 residues. V lost 5 bases and J 2 bases, leaving 19 bases between the germline ends. The sequenced sample consisted of naive CD4+ T cells sorted from blood. Subset denoted: CD45RA+ positively selected. The genes are TRBV7-2 and TRBJ2-7, with a possible D match to TRBD1 (5 bases). This clonotype originated in a man under 40 in good health. CDR3 nucleotides: TGTGCCAGCAGCCCAAACCCGACAGTCACCCCCTACGAGCAGTACTTC. Its protein is CASSPNPTVTPYEQYF.